This T cell receptor beta chain was observed in a study of cytotoxic CD8 clonotypes in ibrutinib-treated CLL. About the study: Researchers reported ten to twelve relapsed/refractory and some 14 treatment-naive patients, around 17 of them IGHV unmutated. Points from the study as a whole: Public clonotypes, an uncommon group, contracted or remained stable on treatment. Clonality rose at ibrutinib response, held steady in sustained remission, and fell toward baseline at progression.

The CDR3 is 15 amino acids. Losses at the gene ends were 7 bases for V and 5 bases for J; bases not matched to a gene: 13. Germline values: CDR1 MNHNY, CDR2 SVGAGI (reference sequence). Concerning this clone: Its antigen is undetermined.

Assay used: immunoSEQ multiplex PCR; TCRdb lists only in-frame clones, some missing. The sample carries 300,000 or so clones, about 64% recorded once. This receptor was obtained from a human donor with chronic lymphocytic leukemia. The chain combines TRBV6-6 with TRBJ1-2; 7 bases are a match to TRBD1. This specimen consisted of PBMCs, obtained after 36 months of ibrutinib treatment. CDR3 loop: CASTTTTQGGYGYTF. CDR3 in DNA: TGTGCCAGCACCACTACGACCCAGGGGGGTTATGGCTACACCTTC.